These 25 T cell receptor beta chains were sequenced from one sample in a study of CD8 T cells in Susac syndrome. A quantity of about 0.5 to 1 ug RNA underwent reverse transcription using random hexamers. TCRdb fed the immunoSEQ multiplex PCR reads into MiXCR, producing one record per CDR3 protein. The sample holds around 170,000 distinct CDR3 sequences, approximately 95% seen once. The sample was CD4+ T cells from PBMCs. The receptor set was obtained from a human donor with Susac syndrome.

This chain connects TRBV7-2 to TRBJ2-7; 8 bases match TRBD2. The V segment lost 5 bases and the J segment 3 bases; nucleotides outside the gene matches: 9. Germline V gene sequence: CDR1 SGHTA, CDR2 FQGNSA. The CDR3 runs to 15 residues. The CDR3 DNA reads TGTGCCAGCAGCCCGAGGACTAGCAGCTTCTACGAGCAGTACTTC. Translating gives CASSPRTSSFYEQYF.

V is TRBV12-3 or TRBV12-4 and J is TRBJ2-7; D may match TRBD1 or TRBD2 (6 bases each). This CDR3 has 14 amino acids. The V gene lost 1 base and the J gene lost 8 bases, with 15 bases spanning the gap. The CDR3 protein is CASSLELGGPQQYF. The CDR3 DNA reads TGTGCCAGCAGTTTAGAGTTGGGGGGCCCGCAGCAGTACTTC.

The CDR3 sequence: CASSSPGQGSEQYF. As DNA, the CDR3 is TGTGCCAGCAGCTCACCGGGACAGGGCAGCGAGCAGTACTTC. The chain recombines TRBV7-9 with TRBJ2-7; TRBD1 aligns across 9 bases. With V trimmed by 4 bases and J by 6 bases, 7 bases remained unmatched. CDR3 length equals 14 residues. Germline V gene sequence: CDR1 SEHNR, CDR2 FQNEAQ (reference sequence).

The V and J genes are TRBV7-2 and TRBJ2-3; 7 bases fit TRBD1. This CDR3 has 17 residues. CDR1 and CDR2 from the germline V gene are SGHTA and FQGNSA. V dropped 8 bases and J dropped 2; count of bases not matched to a gene: 16. CDR3 protein: CASLSRGQGVFTDTQYF. For the CDR3, the DNA is TGTGCCAGCTTAAGTCGTGGGCAGGGGGTTTTCACAGATACGCAGTATTTT.

The chain joins TRBV30 to TRBJ2-2; D gene unclear. Germline CDR1 GTSNPN, CDR2 SVGIG (reference sequence). CDR3 size: 15 residues. With 2 bases removed from V and 0 bases from J, the gap between germline ends came to 10 bases. The CDR3 DNA sequence: TGTGCCTGGAGTTTGTCCCGCGCGAACACCGGGGAGCTGTTTTTT. Translating it yields CAWSLSRANTGELFF.

This chain uses TRBV7-2 with TRBJ2-5; D assignment may be TRBD1 or TRBD2 (6 bases each). V dropped 6 bases and J dropped 4 bases, with 18 bases sitting between them. The CDR3 length is 15 residues. Germline CDR1 reads SGHTA; CDR2 reads FQGNSA. The CDR3 sequence: CASRLTTGAVETQYF. The CDR3 nucleotides read TGTGCCAGCAGACTCACGACGGGGGCGGTAGAGACCCAGTACTTC.

The chain links TRBV30 to TRBJ1-2; D is perhaps TRBD1 (5 bases). V lost 0 bases, J lost 4 bases, and 15 bases lay in between. CDR1 is GTSNPN, CDR2 SVGIG, per germline (reference sequence). CDR3 length: 15 amino acids. CDR3 DNA: TGTGCCTGGAGTGTAGGGACGGCTTCTCCCTATGGCTACACCTTC. It encodes CAWSVGTASPYGYTF. Drawing the rest from reference TRBV30 and TRBJ1-2, the complete variable domain is SQTIHQWPATLVQPVGSPLSLECTVEGTSNPNLYWYRQAAGRGLQLLFYSVGIGQISSEVPQNLSASRPQDRQFILSSKKLLLSDSGFYLCAWSVGTASPYGYTFGSGTRLTVV.

This chain connects TRBV20-1 to TRBJ2-1, with 11 bases that match TRBD2. From germline, CDR1 is DFQATT and CDR2 SNEGSKA (reference sequence). V trimming: 2 bases; J trimming: 7 bases; junction bases outside the gene matches: 7. This CDR3 region has 15 residues. CDR3 region: CSARLTSGGHNEQFF. The CDR3 nucleotides read TGCAGTGCTAGACTCACTAGCGGGGGCCATAATGAGCAGTTCTTC.

The genes are TRBV20-1 and TRBJ2-7; unclear D gene. V lost 0 bases and J lost 0, with 12 bases in between. This CDR3 region has 15 residues. In germline, CDR1 is DFQATT, CDR2 SNEGSKA (reference sequence). This CDR3 is CSARDGQTGSYEQYF. The DNA of the CDR3 is TGCAGTGCTAGAGACGGTCAGACGGGCTCCTACGAGCAGTACTTC.

CDR3 sequence (DNA): TGTGCCAGCAGCTTAGATGGGACAGGGGGCACTGAAGCTTTCTTT. The encoded protein is CASSLDGTGGTEAFF. This sequence joins TRBV11-2 and TRBJ1-1; 11 nucleotides match TRBD1. V dropped 0 bases and J dropped 4; count of bases not matched to a gene: 1. The CDR3 length is 15 residues. Germline V gives CDR1 SGHAT, CDR2 FQNNGV.

V usage is TRBV6-1 and J usage is TRBJ1-6; no clear D gene. Looked up from germline, CDR1 is MNHNS and CDR2 is SASEGT. The V gene lost 3 bases and the J gene lost 5 bases, with 8 bases spanning the gap. The CDR3 covers 14 residues. The CDR3 coding sequence is TGTGCCAGCAGTGATGGGCAGGATAATTCACCCCTCCACTTT. Amino acid sequence: CASSDGQDNSPLHF.

The chain couples TRBV29-1 to TRBJ2-3; D is uncertain. Germline V gene sequence: CDR1 SQVTM, CDR2 ANQGSEA. Trimming removed 4 bases from V and 6 bases from J, with 11 bases in between. The CDR3 is 12 residues long. Here the CDR3 DNA reads TGCAGCGTTGTCGGAAGGGCTGATACGCAGTATTTT. It encodes CSVVGRADTQYF.

This CDR3 reads CASSPESNTGELFF. The CDR3 DNA sequence: TGTGCCAGCAGCCCAGAGTCGAACACCGGGGAGCTGTTTTTT. This chain connects TRBV5-4 to TRBJ2-2; no definite D call. Germline-derived CDR1 and CDR2 are SGHNT and YYREEE (reference sequence). The CDR3 contains 14 residues. V was clipped by 4 bases and J by 0 bases, with 7 bases between them.

J is TRBJ1-1 and V is TRBV25-1; D is undetermined. The V and J ends lost 6 bases and 6 bases respectively, with 11 bases between them. Germline V gene sequence: CDR1 MGHDK, CDR2 SYGVNS. The CDR3 totals 12 residues. CDR3 DNA: TGTGCCAGCAGGGATCAAGGTGCTGAAGCTTTCTTT. Translation gives CASRDQGAEAFF.

The rearrangement uses TRBV6-5 and TRBJ2-1; weak D call: TRBD2 (5 bases). The V and J ends lost 2 bases and 6 bases respectively, with 14 bases between them. The V gene's germline CDR1 is MNHEY and CDR2 SVGAGI. The CDR3 has 15 residues. The CDR3 here is CASSYVLDPFNEQFF. The CDR3 nucleotides read TGTGCCAGCAGTTACGTACTAGACCCCTTCAATGAGCAGTTCTTC.

The V gene is TRBV4-3, the J gene TRBJ1-3, with D possibly TRBD1 on 5 matching bases. This CDR3 has 14 amino acids. Trimming left V 3 bases short and J 2 bases short, with 8 bases between. The germline V gene has CDR1 LGHNA and CDR2 YSLEER. DNA of the CDR3: TGCGCCAGCAGCCAGGGACCAACTGGAAACACCATATATTTT. Translated, it gives CASSQGPTGNTIYF.

This chain joins TRBV27 and TRBJ2-4; D might be TRBD1 (5 bases). The ends were cut back, 2 bases at V and 0 bases at J, with 17 bases in the middle. The length of the CDR3 is 18 residues. Germline values: CDR1 MNHEY, CDR2 SMNVEV (reference sequence). In DNA, the CDR3 is TGTGCCAGCAGTTTAAGAGGCTTCGACAGACTAGCCAAAAACATTCAGTACTTC. The encoded protein is CASSLRGFDRLAKNIQYF.

The chain has TRBV3-1 and TRBJ1-5; D unclear. Deletions cut 3 bases from V and 5 bases from J, with 14 bases between. The CDR3 is 15 residues long. Germline CDR1 reads LGHDT; CDR2 reads YNNKEL (reference sequence). The CDR3 DNA is TGTGCCAGCAGCCACGCTTCGGACGGTGATCAGCCCCAGCATTTT. Protein product: CASSHASDGDQPQHF.

This chain's CDR3 is CSAPPRDGADTQYF. CDR3 DNA: TGCAGTGCCCCGCCCAGGGATGGAGCAGATACGCAGTATTTT. The rearrangement joins TRBV20-1 to TRBJ2-3, with a possible D match to TRBD1 (5 bases). This CDR3 is built from 14 residues. CDR1 DFQATT and CDR2 SNEGSKA come from the germline V gene (reference sequence). The V and J ends lost 6 bases and 4 bases respectively, with 17 bases between them.

The V call is TRBV7-2, the J call TRBJ1-1; unclear D gene. The CDR3 runs 13 residues. Germline V gives CDR1 SGHTA, CDR2 FQGNSA. V dropped 2 bases and J dropped 5 bases, with 9 bases sitting between them. The CDR3 region is CASSLWVRTEAFF. CDR3 DNA sequence: TGTGCCAGCAGCTTATGGGTTAGGACTGAAGCTTTCTTT.

This clonotype was seen just once. The chain couples TRBV10-3 to TRBJ2-5; 8 bases map to TRBD2. The germline gives CDR1 ENHRY, CDR2 SYGVKD. J gave up 3 bases and V 9 bases, and 9 bases lay outside the gene matches. This CDR3 is built from 14 residues. The CDR3 coding sequence is TGTGCCATGTCGAGGAGCGGGGGTGAAGAGACCCAGTACTTC. It yields the protein CAMSRSGGEETQYF.

The V and J genes are TRBV9 and TRBJ2-3; 13 nucleotides align to TRBD2. Germline CDR1 reads SGDLS; CDR2 reads YYNGEE. Trimming cost V 4 bases and J 2 bases; bases outside gene matches: 7. The CDR3 spans 17 residues. Written as DNA, the CDR3 is TGTGCCAGCAGCCTTAGGACTAGCGGGGGACCCACAGATACGCAGTATTTT. Translated: CASSLRTSGGPTDTQYF.

V is TRBV20-1 and J is TRBJ2-1, with no clear D. This CDR3 region has 15 residues. Trimming stripped 5 bases from V and 0 bases from J, with 14 bases between. Per germline, CDR1 DFQATT and CDR2 SNEGSKA (reference sequence). Here the CDR3 reads CSAVRFRNSYNEQFF. CDR3 bases: TGCAGTGCTGTGCGCTTCCGTAACTCCTACAATGAGCAGTTCTTC.

This rearrangement joins TRBV12-5 to TRBJ2-5; perhaps D is TRBD1 or TRBD2 (5 bases each). This CDR3 spans 14 amino acids. V lost 2 bases and J lost 3, with 10 bases in between. Germline V gene sequence: CDR1 LGHNT, CDR2 FRNRAP. CDR3 DNA sequence: TGTGCTAGTGGTTTGAAGGGGAGAGAAGAGACCCAGTACTTC. Its protein product is CASGLKGREETQYF.

V and J are TRBV29-1 and TRBJ1-2, with D unclear. V lost 6 bases, J lost 7 bases, and 12 bases lay in between. The germline V gene has CDR1 SQVTM and CDR2 ANQGSEA. This CDR3 spans 11 amino acids. CDR3 bases: TGCAGCGTCCGCGCGGTGGGTGGCTACACCTTC. Protein: CSVRAVGGYTF.